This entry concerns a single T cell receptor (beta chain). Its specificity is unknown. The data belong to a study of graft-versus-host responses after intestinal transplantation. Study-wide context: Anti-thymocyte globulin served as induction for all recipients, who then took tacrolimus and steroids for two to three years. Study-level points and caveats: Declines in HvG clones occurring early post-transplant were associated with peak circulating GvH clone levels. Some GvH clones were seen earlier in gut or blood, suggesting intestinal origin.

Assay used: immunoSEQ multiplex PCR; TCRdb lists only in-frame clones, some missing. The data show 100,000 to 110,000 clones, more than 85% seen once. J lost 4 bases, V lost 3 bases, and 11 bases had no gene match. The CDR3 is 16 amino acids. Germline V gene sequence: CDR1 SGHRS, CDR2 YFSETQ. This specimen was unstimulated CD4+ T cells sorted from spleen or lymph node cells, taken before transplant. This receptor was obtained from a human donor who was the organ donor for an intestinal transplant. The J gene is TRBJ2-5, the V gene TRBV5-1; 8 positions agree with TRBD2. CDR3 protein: CASSSLPGGLRETQYF. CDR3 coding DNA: TGCGCCAGCAGCTCCCTCCCGGGGGGGCTCCGAGAGACCCAGTACTTC.